The 23 T cell receptor beta chains presented below share a single source sample, sequenced in a study of cytomegalovirus exposure and HLA in healthy donors. A multiplex PCR was run with 60 Vbeta primers and 13 Jbeta primers. Repertoires were generated with immunoSEQ multiplex PCR, while TCRdb's copy carries only in-frame clones and drops some. The sample shows about 130,000 clones, 55% to 75% of them seen only once. The specimen sequenced was PBMCs. The origin of the receptors is a man younger than 45 in good health and CMV-seronegative.

The CDR3 region has the DNA TGCAGCGTTGTTGCACAGGGCCGCACAGATACGCAGTATTTT. Protein product: CSVVAQGRTDTQYF. The chain uses TRBV29-1 and TRBJ2-3; D might be TRBD1 (6 bases). V lost 4 bases, J lost 1 base, and 12 bases lay in between. CDR1 and CDR2 from the germline V gene are SQVTM and ANQGSEA. This CDR3 region has 14 residues.

The V gene is TRBV30, the J gene TRBJ2-1; 8 positions agree with TRBD1. Germline trimming cut 5 bases from V and 9 bases from J; bases unmatched to any gene: 12. The CDR3 loop spans 14 amino acids. Germline lookup yields CDR1 GTSNPN and CDR2 SVGIG (reference sequence). In DNA form, the CDR3 reads TGTGCCTGGGACCAGGGGGCGGTTTTTAGTGAGCAGTTCTTC. This translates into CAWDQGAVFSEQFF.

The chain links TRBV4-1 to TRBJ2-3; no reliable D call. Trimming left V 0 bases short and J 2 bases short, with 12 bases between. The CDR3 length is 16 residues. CDR1 MGHRA and CDR2 YSYEKL come from the germline V gene. The CDR3 bases are TGCGCCAGCAGCCAAGATGGCCAGGTCAACACAGATACGCAGTATTTT. Its protein product is CASSQDGQVNTDTQYF.

The rearrangement uses TRBV28 and TRBJ2-2; 9 positions agree with TRBD1. CDR1 and CDR2 (germline): MDHEN, SYDVKM. The CDR3 has 16 amino acids. The J segment lost 6 bases and the V segment lost 4 bases, leaving 9 bases of the junction unmatched. The CDR3: CASSSYRGRESGELFF. The CDR3 coding sequence is TGTGCCAGCAGTTCCTACAGGGGGCGAGAGTCCGGGGAGCTGTTTTTT.

The chain uses TRBV6-5 and TRBJ1-2; D gene unclear. Per germline, CDR1 MNHEY and CDR2 SVGAGI. V was cut by 2 bases and J by 2 bases, with 9 bases left in between. CDR3 size: 14 residues. The CDR3 DNA follows: TGTGCCAGCAGTTACGCGGCGGGCAACTATGGCTACACCTTC. Amino acid sequence: CASSYAAGNYGYTF.

The chain has TRBV7-9 and TRBJ1-2; TRBD1 might be the D (5 bases). CDR1 is SEHNR, CDR2 FQNEAQ, per germline (reference sequence). This CDR3 contains 14 residues. Trimming left V 1 base short and J 2 bases short, with 8 bases between. The CDR3 is CASSLGGGNYGYTF. For the CDR3, the DNA is TGTGCCAGCAGCTTAGGTGGGGGGAACTATGGCTACACCTTC. The full variable domain, with the rest looked up from reference TRBV7-9 and TRBJ1-2, is DTGVSQNPRHKITKRGQNVTFRCDPISEHNRLYWYRQTLGQGPEFLTYFQNEAQLEKSRLLSDRFSAERPKGSFSTLEIQRTEQGDSAMYLCASSLGGGNYGYTFGSGTRLTVV.

This clone was recorded only once. V usage is TRBV6-5 and J usage is TRBJ1-6, with D hard to call. V was clipped by 4 bases and J by 7 bases, with 14 bases between them. The CDR3 is made up of 15 amino acids. Germline lookup yields CDR1 MNHEY and CDR2 SVGAGI. CDR3 coding DNA: TGTGCCAGCAGTTCTACCGGCTCCGGGAATTCACCCCTCCACTTT. Its protein is CASSSTGSGNSPLHF.

The chain combines TRBV18 with TRBJ1-2, with 7 bases aligning to TRBD1. CDR3 length: 14 residues. Trimming took 6 bases from V and 3 from J; bases not matched to a gene: 7. Germline V gene sequence: CDR1 KGHSH, CDR2 LQKENI. The DNA of the CDR3 is TGTGCCAGCTCCCTAGGGGGCGCGGACTATGGCTACACCTTC. This codes for CASSLGGADYGYTF.

This chain connects TRBV4-3 to TRBJ1-4; D unresolved. Germline V CDR1 and CDR2: LGHNA, YSLEER. Trimming removed 4 bases from V and 7 bases from J, with 13 bases in between. CDR3 length equals 14 residues. The CDR3 protein is CASSPRSTSEKLFF. The CDR3 DNA is TGCGCCAGCAGCCCACGGAGCACGAGTGAAAAACTGTTTTTT.

This chain links TRBV28 with TRBJ2-7; TRBD1 agrees at 7 bases. The CDR3 runs to 15 residues. Germline V gene sequence: CDR1 MDHEN, CDR2 SYDVKM. Trimming at V came to 4 bases and at J to 2 bases, leaving 8 bases not matched to a gene. CDR3 protein: CASSSLDRIAYEQYF. For the CDR3, the DNA is TGTGCCAGCAGTTCCCTGGACAGGATAGCCTACGAGCAGTACTTC.

As for this clone: The junction departs from the called germline gene at one end, perhaps through a read error. Other DNA sequences within the sample encode an identical CDR3. The chain's CDR3 is CASSRGKTEAFF. The CDR3 DNA sequence: TGTGCCAGCAGTAGAGGGAAAACTGAAGCCTTCTTT. The rearrangement joins TRBV7-9 to TRBJ1-1; D is uncertain. Germline lookup yields CDR1 SEHNR and CDR2 FQNEAQ (reference sequence). The CDR3 covers 12 residues. Full variable domain (missing parts from reference TRBV7-9 and TRBJ1-1): DTGVSQNPRHKITKRGQNVTFRCDPISEHNRLYWYRQTLGQGPEFLTYFQNEAQLEKSRLLSDRFSAERPKGSFSTLEIQRTEQGDSAMYLCASSRGKTEAFFGQGTRLTVV.

This chain uses TRBV19 with TRBJ2-5; 9 nucleotides line up with TRBD1. The DNA end is a closer match to TRBJ2-7, so the J assignment may be wrong. CDR1 is LNHDA and CDR2 is SQIVND in the germline V gene (reference sequence). The CDR3 runs to 15 residues. CDR3 loop: CASSLKDRGPYEQYF. For the CDR3, the DNA is TGTGCCAGTAGCCTCAAGGACAGGGGCCCCTACGAGCAGTACTTC.

This clone was recorded a few times. The chain combines TRBV5-1 with TRBJ2-5; 7 bases fit TRBD2. This CDR3 is built from 14 residues. V lost 6 bases to trimming and J lost 0 bases; unmatched junction nucleotides: 5. CDR1 and CDR2 (germline): SGHRS, YFSETQ. The CDR3 sequence is CASKDLADQETQYF. Written as DNA, the CDR3 is TGCGCCAGCAAAGACCTAGCGGACCAAGAGACCCAGTACTTC.

The genes are TRBV2 and TRBJ1-2, with 7 bases matching TRBD1. J was trimmed by 6 bases and V by 5 bases; bases with no gene match: 15. From germline, CDR1 is SNHLY and CDR2 FYNNEI. This CDR3 has 16 residues. CDR3 in DNA: TGTGCCAGCAGTCTGAGGGACAGTTTAAGCTATAATGGCTACACCTTC. Encoded protein: CASSLRDSLSYNGYTF.

The chain recombines TRBV6-1 with TRBJ2-7; 7 nucleotides match TRBD1. With 5 bases clipped from V and 4 bases from J, the junction kept 2 bases outside the gene matches. CDR1 and CDR2 (germline): MNHNS, SASEGT. The CDR3 contains 12 residues. CDR3 nucleotide sequence: TGTGCCAGCAGTCGGGACAGTTACGAGCAGTACTTC. It translates to CASSRDSYEQYF.

The chain uses TRBV5-1 and TRBJ1-4; possible D gene TRBD1, 5 bases. V lost 4 bases to trimming and J lost 2 bases, with 12 bases between them. Germline CDR1 is SGHRS and CDR2 is YFSETQ. The CDR3 covers 15 residues. The CDR3 loop reads CASSESGYTNEKLFF. The DNA of the CDR3 is TGCGCCAGCAGCGAGTCAGGGTATACTAATGAAAAACTGTTTTTT.

The chain is built from TRBV5-6 and TRBJ2-7; 9 bases fit TRBD1. Per the germline V gene, CDR1 is SGHDT and CDR2 is YYEEEE. The V gene end was trimmed by 3 bases and the J gene end by 6 bases; junction bases not matched to a gene: 7. The CDR3 totals 14 residues. Written as DNA, the CDR3 is TGTGCCAGCAGCTACTACGGGACAGGGAGCGAGCAGTACTTC. Protein: CASSYYGTGSEQYF.

V and J are TRBV4-2 and TRBJ2-7; 8 bases line up with TRBD2. Per germline, CDR1 LGHNA and CDR2 YNFKEQ. The CDR3 is 18 residues long. J gave up 6 bases and V 1 base, and 17 bases lay outside the gene matches. In nucleotides, the CDR3 is TGTGCCAGCAGCCAAGTCCCGGGACTAGGTAGAGGACCCCTCGAGCAGTACTTC. Amino acids: CASSQVPGLGRGPLEQYF.

This clone was seen more than once but under ten times. V gene TRBV6-5 combines with J gene TRBJ1-2, with a possible D match to TRBD1 (6 bases). CDR3 length: 13 amino acids. V lost 6 bases and J lost 3, with 11 bases in between. Looked up from germline, CDR1 is MNHEY and CDR2 is SVGAGI. The CDR3 DNA reads as TGTGCCAGCAGCCCAGGACAGTACTATGGCTACACCTTC. Encoded protein: CASSPGQYYGYTF.

The V and J genes are TRBV7-2 and TRBJ1-3; 7 nucleotides align to TRBD1. The trim removed 5 bases at V and 5 bases at J, leaving 9 bases unmatched. The CDR3 spans 15 residues. Germline lookup yields CDR1 SGHTA and CDR2 FQGNSA. In DNA form, the CDR3 reads TGTGCCAGCAGCGCCAGAGTGGGACAGCGAAACACCATATATTTT. Amino acids: CASSARVGQRNTIYF. Looking up the rest from reference TRBV7-2 and TRBJ1-3 gives the full variable domain: GAGVSQSPSNKVTEKGKDVELRCDPISGHTALYWYRQSLGQGLEFLIYFQGNSAPDKSGLPSDRFSAERTGGSVSTLTIQRTQQEDSAVYLCASSARVGQRNTIYFGEGSWLTVV.

The rearrangement links TRBV5-1 to TRBJ1-1; D might be TRBD1 (6 bases). The CDR3 is 15 residues long. In germline, CDR1 is SGHRS, CDR2 YFSETQ. Trimming removed 0 bases at V and 4 bases at J, with 13 bases between. CDR3 amino acids: CASSLDGQRGTEAFF. The CDR3 region has the DNA TGCGCCAGCAGCTTGGACGGACAGCGTGGCACTGAAGCTTTCTTT.

The chain has TRBV6-5 and TRBJ2-7; tentatively, D is TRBD2 (6 bases). This CDR3 contains 13 residues. The germline CDR1 and CDR2 sequences are MNHEY and SVGAGI. With 5 bases removed from V and 3 bases from J, the gap between germline ends came to 11 bases. The CDR3 DNA reads TGTGCCAGCAGTCGGACTAATAACTACGAGCAGTACTTC. As protein: CASSRTNNYEQYF.

This clone was seen only a few times. This chain joins TRBV6-1 and TRBJ2-1, with 8 bases that match TRBD2. Germline V CDR1 and CDR2: MNHNS, SASEGT. The CDR3 has 15 residues. J was trimmed by 7 bases and V by 0 bases; bases with no gene match: 5. Here the CDR3 reads CASSEAGGARNEQFF. For the CDR3, the DNA is TGTGCCAGCAGTGAAGCCGGGGGGGCTAGAAATGAGCAGTTCTTC.